The 19 T cell receptor beta chains listed next were all sequenced from one sample in a study of tumor-infiltrating lymphocytes in localized non-small cell lung cancer. Clones were read by immunoSEQ multiplex PCR, and TCRdb kept only the in-frame ones, dropping some. The sample lists just under 10,000 clones; roughly three quarters were seen once. The specimen was lung tumor tissue. The receptors shown here come from a human donor with non-small cell lung cancer.

This clone is large within its sample. The J gene is TRBJ2-5, the V gene TRBV25-1, with 8 bases aligning to TRBD1. The V segment lost 3 bases and the J segment 2 bases; nucleotides outside the gene matches: 5. The length of the CDR3 is 15 residues. In germline, CDR1 is MGHDK, CDR2 SYGVNS. The CDR3 DNA reads as TGTGCCAGCAGTGATACGAGACAGGGGCAAGAGACCCAGTACTTC. It specifies CASSDTRQGQETQYF.

V and J are TRBV14 and TRBJ2-1, with TRBD2 identical over 7 bases. CDR1 and CDR2 (germline): SGHDN, FVKESK. This CDR3 contains 14 residues. V lost 4 bases to trimming and J lost 8 bases; unmatched junction nucleotides: 8. The CDR3 bases are TGTGCCAGCAGCCTCCGGGACTACCTTGATGAGCAGTTCTTC. Translating gives CASSLRDYLDEQFF.

The chain is built from TRBV5-4 and TRBJ2-1, with unresolved D. V lost 2 bases and J 5 bases, leaving 2 bases between the germline ends. There are 11 residues in the CDR3. The germline gives CDR1 SGHNT, CDR2 YYREEE (reference sequence). The CDR3 sequence: CASSFNNEQFF. The CDR3 DNA is TGTGCCAGCAGCTTTAACAATGAGCAGTTCTTC.

CDR3 loop: CSVRQTNTEAFF. CDR3 DNA: TGCAGCGTCCGACAGACGAACACTGAAGCTTTCTTT. V usage is TRBV29-1 and J usage is TRBJ1-1; possible D gene TRBD1, 5 bases. This CDR3 region has 12 residues. With 6 bases removed from V and 1 base from J, the gap between germline ends came to 9 bases. Germline CDR1 SQVTM, CDR2 ANQGSEA.

The V call is TRBV6-1, the J call TRBJ2-1; 14 nucleotides line up with TRBD2. The CDR3 extends over 17 amino acids. J gave up 2 bases and V 4 bases, and 4 bases lay outside the gene matches. Germline CDR1 MNHNS, CDR2 SASEGT. DNA for the CDR3: TGTGCCAGCAGTGGGACTAGCGGGGGGTTAGCCTACAATGAGCAGTTCTTC. Protein: CASSGTSGGLAYNEQFF.

The rearrangement joins TRBV7-8 to TRBJ1-5, with no clear D. In germline, CDR1 is SGHVS, CDR2 FQNEAQ. The length of the CDR3 is 12 residues. Trimming took off 5 bases at V and 5 bases at J, with 7 bases between the two ends. The CDR3 is CASSPTDQPQHF. The CDR3 DNA follows: TGTGCCAGCAGCCCAACAGATCAGCCCCAGCATTTT.

This clone was counted a few times. V and J are TRBV6-5 and TRBJ2-5; TRBD1 or TRBD2 may be the D gene (6 bases each). V lost 4 bases and J lost 4, with 13 bases in between. The CDR3 is 14 residues long. Germline V gene data show CDR1 as MNHEY and CDR2 as SVGAGI. The DNA for the CDR3 is TGTGCCAGCAGTTTTACAGGGAGGAGAGAGACCCAGTACTTC. Protein product: CASSFTGRRETQYF.

The chain links TRBV25-1 to TRBJ2-3, with D unclear. Germline-derived CDR1 and CDR2 are MGHDK and SYGVNS. This CDR3 is built from 15 residues. With 5 bases removed from V and 4 bases from J, the gap between germline ends came to 16 bases. The CDR3, as DNA: TGTGCCAGCAGTCCCCTCCCCCCCGGAGCAGATACGCAGTATTTT. Its translation is CASSPLPPGADTQYF. The full variable domain, rest sourced from reference TRBV25-1 and TRBJ2-3, is EADIYQTPRYLVIGTGKKITLECSQTMGHDKMYWYQQDPGMELHLIHYSYGVNSTEKGDLSSESTVSRIRTEHFPLTLESARPSHTSQYLCASSPLPPGADTQYFGPGTRLTVL.

This clone has more than one count but fewer than ten. This chain uses TRBV5-1 with TRBJ1-6; TRBD1 might be the D (6 bases). The CDR3 has 15 residues. Trimming took off 0 bases at V and 4 bases at J, with 8 bases between the two ends. The V gene's germline CDR1 is SGHRS and CDR2 YFSETQ. CDR3 sequence: CASSLADSYNSPLHF. The CDR3 coding sequence is TGCGCCAGCAGCTTGGCGGACAGTTATAATTCACCCCTCCACTTT.

This chain uses TRBV30 with TRBJ2-2; D gene uncertain. V gave up 4 bases and J gave up 3 bases, with 6 bases separating them. This CDR3 spans 12 amino acids. Germline assignment: CDR1 GTSNPN and CDR2 SVGIG (reference sequence). For the CDR3, the DNA is TGTGCCTGGAACTGGGACACCGGGGAGCTGTTTTTT. Protein: CAWNWDTGELFF.

The chain combines TRBV25-1 with TRBJ1-2; tentative D call: TRBD1 (5 bases). Trimming took off 8 bases at V and 1 base at J, with 8 bases between the two ends. This CDR3 comprises 12 residues. The germline V gene has CDR1 MGHDK and CDR2 SYGVNS. The CDR3 spells CASGDLNYGYTF. In nucleotides, the CDR3 is TGTGCCAGCGGGGACCTTAACTATGGCTACACCTTC.

The V and J genes are TRBV6-4 and TRBJ2-1, with D unresolved. The V and J ends lost 0 bases and 15 bases respectively, with 12 bases between them. The CDR3 consists of 12 residues. Germline CDR1 reads MRHNA; CDR2 reads SNTAGT. The CDR3 here is CASSDSIPRAFF. The CDR3 DNA sequence: TGTGCCAGCAGTGACTCCATCCCCCGGGCGTTCTTC.

This clone counts as medium-sized (0.01 to 0.1%). This chain links TRBV7-3 with TRBJ2-2; no firm D call. The germline gives CDR1 SGHTA, CDR2 FQGTGA. V lost 0 bases and J lost 5, with 4 bases in between. The CDR3 is 13 residues long. CDR3 nucleotide sequence: TGTGCCAGCAGCTTAACAGGGACCGGGGAGCTGTTTTTT. Translating it yields CASSLTGTGELFF.

V is TRBV5-5 and J is TRBJ2-7; D not certain. This CDR3 region has 14 residues. Germline CDR1 and CDR2: SGHKS and YYEKEE (reference sequence). Trimming pared 4 bases from V and 0 bases from J, leaving 11 bases between. The CDR3 DNA reads TGTGCCAGCAGCGCCCGGACGGCCTCCTACGAGCAGTACTTC. Its translation is CASSARTASYEQYF.

This sequence joins TRBV4-2 and TRBJ2-5, with D perhaps given as TRBD1 or TRBD2 (5 bases each). CDR3 length: 15 amino acids. Germline-derived CDR1 and CDR2 are LGHNA and YNFKEQ. V lost 8 bases and J 4 bases, leaving 20 bases between the germline ends. This CDR3 is CASARGSRRSETQYF. The CDR3 DNA follows: TGTGCCAGCGCGAGGGGCAGCCGTAGATCAGAGACCCAGTACTTC.

This chain uses TRBV5-1 with TRBJ2-3; D may match TRBD1 or TRBD2 (5 bases each). The V end was cut by 1 base, the J end by 4 bases, with 7 bases between. The CDR3 spans 13 residues. CDR1 is SGHRS, CDR2 YFSETQ, per germline. The CDR3 DNA reads TGCGCCAGCAGCTTGATGGGGGCAGATACGCAGTATTTT. Translated, it gives CASSLMGADTQYF.

This chain uses TRBV5-5 with TRBJ2-5, with 9 bases identical to TRBD2. Trimming cost V 2 bases and J 5 bases; bases outside gene matches: 7. CDR1 is SGHKS and CDR2 is YYEKEE in the germline V gene (reference sequence). The CDR3 extends over 15 amino acids. Written as DNA, the CDR3 is TGTGCCAGCAGCTTAACCGGGACTAGCTGGGAGACCCAGTACTTC. This sequence encodes CASSLTGTSWETQYF.

The chain uses TRBV6-1 and TRBJ1-2; no firm D call. The CDR3 spans 16 residues. The germline V gene has CDR1 MNHNS and CDR2 SASEGT. Trimming took off 0 bases at V and 2 bases at J, with 13 bases between the two ends. CDR3 coding DNA: TGTGCCAGCAGTGAAGCCGGGGTCGACGGAAACTATGGCTACACCTTC. Its translation is CASSEAGVDGNYGYTF.

The chain has TRBV5-1 and TRBJ1-2, with 9 bases identical to TRBD1. Germline V gene data show CDR1 as SGHRS and CDR2 as YFSETQ. The V segment lost 0 bases and the J segment 0 bases; nucleotides outside the gene matches: 6. The CDR3 has 17 amino acids. The CDR3 protein is CASSLVRTGESNYGYTF. The CDR3 DNA reads as TGCGCCAGCAGCTTGGTCCGGACAGGGGAATCTAACTATGGCTACACCTTC.